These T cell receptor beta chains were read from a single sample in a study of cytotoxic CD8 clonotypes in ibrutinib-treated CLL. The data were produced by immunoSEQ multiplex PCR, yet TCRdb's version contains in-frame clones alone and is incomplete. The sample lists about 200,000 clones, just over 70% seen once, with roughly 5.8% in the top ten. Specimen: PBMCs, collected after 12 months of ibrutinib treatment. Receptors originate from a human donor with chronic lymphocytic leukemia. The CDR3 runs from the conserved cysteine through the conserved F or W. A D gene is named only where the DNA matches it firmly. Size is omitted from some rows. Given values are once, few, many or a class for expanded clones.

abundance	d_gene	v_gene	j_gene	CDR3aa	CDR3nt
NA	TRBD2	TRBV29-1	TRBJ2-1	CSVILLAGVISYNEQFF	TGCAGCGTAATTTTACTAGCGGGAGTTATTTCCTACAATGAGCAGTTCTTC
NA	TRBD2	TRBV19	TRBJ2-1	CASRQASLAGGISYNEQFF	TGTGCCAGTAGGCAGGCAAGCCTAGCGGGAGGAATCTCCTACAATGAGCAGTTCTTC
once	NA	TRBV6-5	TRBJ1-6	CASSTGVSPLHF	TGTGCCAGCAGTACGGGGGTTTCACCCCTCCACTTT
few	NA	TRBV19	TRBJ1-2	CASTDQGNYGYTF	TGTGCCAGTACCGACCAGGGGAACTATGGCTACACCTTC
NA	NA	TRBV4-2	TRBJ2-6	CASSPGYGANVLTF	TGTGCCAGCAGCCCGGGTTATGGGGCCAACGTCCTGACTTTC
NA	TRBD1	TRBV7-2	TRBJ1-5	CASSLDRGTGKPQHF	TGTGCCAGCAGCTTGGACAGGGGGACGGGAAAGCCCCAGCATTTT
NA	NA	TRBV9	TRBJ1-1	CASSVVGLEGTEAFF	TGTGCCAGCAGCGTAGTCGGGTTGGAGGGCACTGAAGCTTTCTTT
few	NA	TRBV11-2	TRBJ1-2	CASSLSRSGRVGYTF	TGTGCCAGCAGCTTAAGTAGGTCCGGCAGGGTTGGCTACACCTTC
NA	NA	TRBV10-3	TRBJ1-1	CAISDQGKHNTEAFF	TGTGCCATCAGTGACCAGGGGAAGCACAACACTGAAGCTTTCTTT
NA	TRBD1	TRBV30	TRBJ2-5	CAWSVGDRGYPSNYGTQYF	TGTGCCTGGAGTGTAGGGGACAGGGGTTACCCATCCAACTATGGGACCCAGTACTTC
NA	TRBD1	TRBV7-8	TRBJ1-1	CASSLTPGQSLNTEAFF	TGTGCCAGCAGTCTTACCCCGGGACAGAGTCTGAACACTGAAGCTTTCTTT
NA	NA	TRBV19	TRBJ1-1	CASTPGRTVNTEAFF	TGTGCCAGTACCCCCGGGCGGACCGTGAACACTGAAGCTTTCTTT
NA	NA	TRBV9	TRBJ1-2	CASSVDPREGYTF	TGTGCCAGCAGCGTAGATCCCCGGGAGGGCTACACCTTC
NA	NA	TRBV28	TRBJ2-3	CASSSLTSTDTQYF	TGTGCCAGCAGTTCCCTCACTAGCACAGATACGCAGTATTTT
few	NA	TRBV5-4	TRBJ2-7	CASSLVSGVYEQYF	TGTGCCAGCAGCTTGGTTAGTGGGGTATACGAGCAGTACTTC
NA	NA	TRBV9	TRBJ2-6	CASSVDRPGANVLTF	TGTGCCAGCAGCGTAGACAGGCCTGGGGCCAACGTCCTGACTTTC
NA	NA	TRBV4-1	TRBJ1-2	CASSQDFPGVYGYTF	TGCGCCAGCAGCCAAGACTTCCCTGGCGTCTATGGCTACACCTTC
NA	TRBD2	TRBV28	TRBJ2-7	CASRHPRLASYEQYF	TGTGCCAGCAGACACCCCCGACTAGCGAGCTACGAGCAGTACTTC
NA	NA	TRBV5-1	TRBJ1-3	CASSATGSGNTIYF	TGCGCCAGCAGCGCCACAGGGTCAGGAAACACCATATATTTT
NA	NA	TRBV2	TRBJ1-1	CASIGTRNTEAFF	TGTGCCAGCATAGGGACGAGGAACACTGAAGCTTTCTTT
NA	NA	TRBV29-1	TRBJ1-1	CSANAGVYTEAFF	TGCAGCGCAAATGCAGGGGTTTACACTGAAGCTTTCTTT
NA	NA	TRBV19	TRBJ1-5	CASSMGGGVTSNQPQHF	TGTGCCAGTAGTATGGGAGGAGGGGTCACCTCTAATCAGCCCCAGCATTTT
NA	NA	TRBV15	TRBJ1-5	CATSRDREGNQPQHF	TGTGCCACCAGCAGAGACAGGGAGGGCAATCAGCCCCAGCATTTT
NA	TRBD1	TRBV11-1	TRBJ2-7	CASSLRDDRATYEQYF	TGTGCCAGCAGCTTAAGGGACGACAGGGCTACCTACGAGCAGTACTTC
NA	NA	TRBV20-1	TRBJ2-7	CSAQQGYEQYF	TGCAGTGCCCAACAAGGTTACGAGCAGTACTTC
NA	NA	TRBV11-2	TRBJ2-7	CASSPSLLGTYEQYF	TGTGCCAGCAGTCCAAGCTTACTGGGAACCTACGAGCAGTACTTC
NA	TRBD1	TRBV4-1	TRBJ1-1	CASSKSGTANTEAFF	TGCGCCAGCAGCAAATCCGGGACAGCGAACACTGAAGCTTTCTTT
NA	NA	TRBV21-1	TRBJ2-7	CASSKEGDREYEQYF	TGTGCCAGCAGCAAAGAGGGGGACAGGGAATACGAGCAGTACTTC
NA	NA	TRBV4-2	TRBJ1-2	CASSQNRVDYGYTF	TGTGCCAGCAGCCAAAACAGGGTCGACTATGGCTACACCTTC
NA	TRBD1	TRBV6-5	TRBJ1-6	CASSRQGQNSPLHF	TGTGCCAGCAGCCGACAGGGGCAGAATTCACCCCTCCACTTT
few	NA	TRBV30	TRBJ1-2	CAWSVGARGYTF	TGTGCCTGGAGTGTTGGAGCGCGTGGCTACACCTTC
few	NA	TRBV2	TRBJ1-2	CASSLGQLGYGYTF	TGTGCCAGCAGCCTAGGACAGCTTGGCTATGGCTACACCTTC
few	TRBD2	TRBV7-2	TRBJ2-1	CASSLGAGYNEQFF	TGTGCCAGCAGCTTAGGAGCGGGGTACAATGAGCAGTTCTTC
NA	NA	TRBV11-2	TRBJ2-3	CASSSYSDRGLKWGQYF	TGTGCCAGCAGCTCATACTCAGACCGGGGCCTCAAATGGGGGCAGTATTTT
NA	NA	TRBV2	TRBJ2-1	CASSLTDFNEQFF	TGTGCCAGCAGCCTGACAGATTTCAATGAGCAGTTCTTC
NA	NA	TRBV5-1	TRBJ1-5	CASSLEAGGNQPQHF	TGCGCCAGCAGCTTGGAGGCGGGGGGCAATCAGCCCCAGCATTTT
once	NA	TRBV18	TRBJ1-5	CASSPDGNQPQHF	TGTGCCAGCTCACCAGATGGCAATCAGCCCCAGCATTTT
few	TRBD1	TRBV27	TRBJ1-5	CASSLSWDRNQPQHF	TGTGCCAGCAGTTTATCGTGGGACAGGAATCAGCCCCAGCATTTT
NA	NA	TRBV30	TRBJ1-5	CAWSTAISNQPQHF	TGTGCCTGGAGTACAGCGATTAGCAATCAGCCCCAGCATTTT
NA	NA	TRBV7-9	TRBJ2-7	CASSRSLGPSSYEQYF	TGTGCCAGCAGCCGCAGCCTGGGGCCGAGCTCCTACGAGCAGTACTTC
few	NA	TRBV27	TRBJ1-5	CASSLTGSNQPQHF	TGTGCCAGCAGTTTAACAGGGTCCAATCAGCCCCAGCATTTT
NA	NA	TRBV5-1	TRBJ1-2	CASSLAGNYGYTF	TGCGCCAGCAGCTTGGCTGGTAACTATGGCTACACCTTC
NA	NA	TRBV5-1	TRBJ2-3	CASSLPSRNTQYF	TGCGCCAGCAGCCTCCCCTCTCGGAATACGCAGTATTTT
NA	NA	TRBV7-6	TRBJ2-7	CASSPGSYEQYF	TGTGCCAGCAGTCCAGGGAGCTACGAGCAGTACTTC
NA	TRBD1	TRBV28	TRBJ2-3	CASSRDRAFTDTQYF	TGTGCCAGCAGCCGGGACAGGGCGTTCACAGATACGCAGTATTTT
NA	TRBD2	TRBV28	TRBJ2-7	CASSSLAGGTYEQYF	TGTGCCAGCAGTTCACTAGCGGGAGGGACCTACGAGCAGTACTTC
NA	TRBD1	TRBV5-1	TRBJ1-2	CASSNNRGRTYGYTF	TGCGCCAGCAGCAATAACAGGGGGCGTACCTATGGCTACACCTTC
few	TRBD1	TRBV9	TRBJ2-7	CASSVAGQGTYEQYF	TGTGCCAGCAGCGTAGCGGGACAGGGGACCTACGAGCAGTACTTC
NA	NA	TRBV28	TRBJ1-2	CASSRRGVTF	TGTGCCAGCAGCCGGCGCGGGGTCACCTTC
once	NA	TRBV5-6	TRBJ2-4	CASSFRGRLAKNIQYF	TGTGCCAGCAGCTTCAGGGGGAGGTTAGCCAAAAACATTCAGTACTTC